These T cell receptor beta chains were read from a single sample in a study of shared clonotypes between healthy human individuals. Clones were sequenced by immunoSEQ multiplex PCR, and TCRdb holds only the in-frame ones, with some missing. The sample carries roughly 2,000,000 clones, approximately 94% recorded once. The sample taken for sequencing was naive CD8+ T cells sorted from blood. These receptors were obtained from a man between 18 and 35 years old in good health. The conserved cysteine and the conserved F or W are not part of the CDR3 here.

v_call: TRBV14
cdr3_aa: ASSQDGFTNYGYT

v_call: TRBV10-2
cdr3_aa: ASSEGRSSGNTIY

v_call: TRBV5-6
cdr3_aa: ASSLGGDTQY

v_call: TRBV6-5
cdr3_aa: ASSYGEGIRQGYT

v_call: TRBV28
cdr3_aa: ASSYSDGPLQH

v_call: TRBV5-1
cdr3_aa: ASSLGGAEQF

v_call: TRBV27
cdr3_aa: ASSSLLDRPNTEAF

v_call: TRBV29-1
cdr3_aa: SVAADYNEQF

v_call: TRBV2
cdr3_aa: ASSEVEAF

v_call: TRBV7-6
cdr3_aa: ASSLLAYGDTEAF

v_call: TRBV27
cdr3_aa: ASSLSSGANVLT

v_call: TRBV7-8
cdr3_aa: ASSLDAGVGNEQF

v_call: TRBV13
cdr3_aa: ASSTGTATLETQY

v_call: TRBV4-3
cdr3_aa: ASSQDSREGYEQY

v_call: TRBV7-8
cdr3_aa: ASSLDRAYEQY

v_call: TRBV5-6
cdr3_aa: ASSFGGTPGTEAF

v_call: TRBV4-2
cdr3_aa: ASSQDQGGEYNEQF

v_call: TRBV4-1
cdr3_aa: ASSQDGGRLYGYNSPLH

v_call: TRBV5-4
cdr3_aa: ASSPENSYEQY

v_call: TRBV11-2
cdr3_aa: ASRDGHREAF

v_call: TRBV2
cdr3_aa: ASSAELDAPGEKLF

v_call: TRBV6-5
cdr3_aa: ASTGVNTEAF

v_call: TRBV11-2
cdr3_aa: ASSSGGYEQY

v_call: TRBV6-1
cdr3_aa: ASSEQGAIRYEQY

v_call: TRBV28
cdr3_aa: ASSLATEAWGETQY

v_call: TRBV28
cdr3_aa: ASSRGGQGNEGNQPQH

v_call: TRBV10-2
cdr3_aa: ASSLDYQETQY

v_call: TRBV6-1
cdr3_aa: ASSEARAGGYGYT

v_call: TRBV6-5
cdr3_aa: ASQLGNNEQF

v_call: TRBV4-1
cdr3_aa: ASGLAGGLSYNEQF

v_call: TRBV5-6
cdr3_aa: ASSFERQGANYGYT

v_call: TRBV7-9
cdr3_aa: ASSPSRAPSGIAKNIQY

v_call: TRBV2
cdr3_aa: ASSGGVTGDEKLF

v_call: TRBV5-1
cdr3_aa: ASSKTSGGTTDTQY

v_call: TRBV30
cdr3_aa: AWSVQGGSPLH

v_call: TRBV9
cdr3_aa: ASSVVGSGSSSYNEQF

v_call: TRBV7-2
cdr3_aa: ASSPMGETSYNEQF

v_call: TRBV20-1
cdr3_aa: SARDRGEQY

v_call: TRBV25-1
cdr3_aa: ASSEGATYTGELF

v_call: TRBV5-5
cdr3_aa: ASHVQVHEQY

v_call: TRBV7-9
cdr3_aa: ASAAISYEQY

v_call: TRBV19
cdr3_aa: ASSIGAGGLYEQY

v_call: TRBV19
cdr3_aa: ASSIGFGTYEQY

v_call: TRBV9
cdr3_aa: ASSEAGTDTQY

v_call: TRBV6-5
cdr3_aa: ASSSDRGRAEAF

v_call: TRBV4-3
cdr3_aa: ASSQTSGVGTDTQY

v_call: TRBV18
cdr3_aa: ASSPAPSSYNEQF

v_call: TRBV10-3
cdr3_aa: AIRAAQGSTDTQY

v_call: TRBV5-6
cdr3_aa: ASSLGTRRDRVEQY

v_call: TRBV5-1
cdr3_aa: ASSLYPRDGSYEQY

v_call: TRBV5-1
cdr3_aa: RKQGFGNTEAF